This T cell receptor beta chain came from a study of human T cells and chemical hapten exposure. Described time point: pre-sensitization, week 0. Treatment noted: therapeutic diphenylcyclopropenone sensitization with weekly scalp DPC. This clonotype was picked up many times. TCRdb reanalysed the RACE reads using MiXCR and keeps one entry per CDR3 protein. Among over 300,000 distinct CDR3 sequences listed, about 5.1% were seen once. The CDR3 has 15 amino acids. The germline CDR1 and CDR2 sequences are SGDLS and YYNGEE. The V segment lost 1 base and the J segment 7 bases; nucleotides outside the gene matches: 3.

The rearrangement links TRBV9 to TRBJ2-1; TRBD2 matches at 12 bases. This clonotype was obtained from a woman between 45 and 60 years old with alopecia areata. Some clones in this sample may be carry-over from other donors' samples. Sequencing was performed on whole blood, taken in connection with sensitization to the hapten diphenylcyclopropenone (DPC). CDR3 coding DNA: TGTGCCAGCAGCGTATCAGGACTAGCGGGGAATGAGCAGTTCTTC. Protein sequence: CASSVSGLAGNEQFF.